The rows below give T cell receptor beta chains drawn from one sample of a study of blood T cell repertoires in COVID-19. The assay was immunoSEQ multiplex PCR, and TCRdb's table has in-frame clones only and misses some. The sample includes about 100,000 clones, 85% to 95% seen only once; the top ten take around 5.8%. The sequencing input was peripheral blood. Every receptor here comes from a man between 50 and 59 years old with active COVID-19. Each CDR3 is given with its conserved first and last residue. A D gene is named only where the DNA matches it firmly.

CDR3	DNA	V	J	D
CASSIDRTGSLGAEAFF	TGTGCCAGTAGTATAGATCGGACAGGATCCCTCGGTGCTGAAGCTTTCTTT	TRBV19	TRBJ1-1	TRBD1
CASSEQGVNTGELFF	TGTGCCAGCAGTGAACAGGGTGTAAACACCGGGGAGCTGTTTTTT	TRBV2	TRBJ2-2	-
CASSFLRGRAREQYF	TGTGCCAGCAGTTTTCTGAGGGGGAGGGCCCGCGAGCAGTACTTC	TRBV28	TRBJ2-7	-
CASSPLELPDSNYTF	TGTGCCAGTAGCCCACTAGAGCTCCCGGACTCCAATTACACCTTC	TRBV19	TRBJ1-2	-
CASTTEGETEAFF	TGTGCCAGTACTACCGAGGGAGAGACTGAAGCTTTCTTT	TRBV19	TRBJ1-1	-
CASSPGTETYEQYF	TGTGCCAGCAGCCCCGGGACAGAGACCTACGAGCAGTACTTC	TRBV7-3	TRBJ2-7	TRBD1
CASSSGLAGGTDTQYF	TGCGCCAGCAGCTCGGGACTAGCGGGGGGGACAGATACGCAGTATTTT	TRBV5-1	TRBJ2-3	TRBD2
CASSKIQGNTEAFF	TGTGCCAGCAGCAAGATTCAGGGAAACACTGAAGCTTTCTTT	TRBV5-5	TRBJ1-1	-
CASSSGQNTEAFF	TGTGCCAGCAGCTCGGGACAGAACACTGAAGCTTTCTTT	TRBV7-6	TRBJ1-1	-
CATSGLAGDHNEQFF	TGTGCCACCAGTGGGCTAGCGGGAGACCACAATGAGCAGTTCTTC	TRBV24-1	TRBJ2-1	TRBD2
CASSPPLAGVGNEQFF	TGTGCCAGTAGTCCCCCACTAGCGGGAGTTGGAAATGAGCAGTTCTTC	TRBV19	TRBJ2-1	TRBD2
CASSQGDRLAGFGDTQYF	TGCGCCAGCAGCCAAGGGGACAGGCTAGCGGGATTTGGAGATACGCAGTATTTT	TRBV4-1	TRBJ2-3	-
CASSPEDGPYGYTF	TGTGCCAGCTCACCGGAGGACGGCCCCTATGGCTACACCTTC	TRBV18	TRBJ1-2	-